The present T cell receptor (beta chain) was sequenced within a study of beta chain features in type 1 diabetes. Reverse transcribing all isolated RNA meant expressed TCRB transcripts were sequenced. Using immunoSEQ multiplex PCR, the repertoire was profiled, and TCRdb retains in-frame clones only, with some absent. The data show around 130,000 clones, with approximately 10% seen just once and around 0.79% held by the top ten. Findings and limits, study-wide: Significant though moderate, a shortening of TCRB CDR3s appeared in all four CD4+ subsets of Type 1 diabetes patients.

The length of the CDR3 is 14 residues. V lost 2 bases to trimming and J lost 7 bases; unmatched junction nucleotides: 8. The V gene's germline CDR1 is MDHEN and CDR2 SYDVKM. In this sample, this clone turned up a few times. The antigen is not known. This receptor was identified in a man aged 25-45 years with type 1 diabetes. Sample: central memory CD4+ T cells from blood. The J gene is TRBJ2-7, the V gene TRBV28, with 7 bases that match TRBD2. The CDR3 DNA is TGTGCCAGCAGTTTACGTGGCAGAGCGGGGGAGCAGTACTTC. Translated, it gives CASSLRGRAGEQYF.